The next 25 T cell receptor beta chains were all read from a single sample in a study of T cell responses to AZD1222 COVID-19 vaccine. Profiling relied on immunoSEQ multiplex PCR, and the TCRdb table lists in-frame clones only, not all of them. The sample has under 80,000 clones, around 80% seen once. The specimen comprised peripheral blood, sampled on day 0 of AZD1222 vaccination. These receptors were obtained from an adult in good health.

The V call is TRBV29-1, the J call TRBJ2-2; D remains unclear. The CDR3 spans 14 residues. The germline V gene has CDR1 SQVTM and CDR2 ANQGSEA. V gave up 7 bases and J gave up 2 bases, with 14 bases separating them. The CDR3 is CSGLTDPNTGELFF. For the CDR3, the DNA is TGCAGCGGACTGACGGACCCTAACACCGGGGAGCTGTTTTTT.

The J gene is TRBJ2-7, the V gene TRBV5-6; D is possibly TRBD2 (6 bases). There are 15 residues in the CDR3. V lost 2 bases to trimming and J lost 2 bases, with 14 bases between them. The germline V gene encodes CDR1 SGHDT and CDR2 YYEEEE. In DNA form, the CDR3 reads TGTGCCAGCAGCTTCCGGGGACTTAAAACCTACGAGCAGTACTTC. Encoded protein: CASSFRGLKTYEQYF.

The V call is TRBV7-9, the J call TRBJ1-2, with D maybe TRBD1 (5 bases). The CDR3 loop spans 16 amino acids. Trimming left V 5 bases short and J 4 bases short, with 20 bases between. Germline loops: CDR1 SEHNR, CDR2 FQNEAQ (reference sequence). CDR3 DNA: TGTGCCAGCAGCACCCTAACCGGGACGGACCTCTATGGCTACACCTTC. It is translated as CASSTLTGTDLYGYTF.

V usage is TRBV30 and J usage is TRBJ1-3; D remains ambiguous. Per the germline V gene, CDR1 is GTSNPN and CDR2 is SVGIG (reference sequence). The ends were cut back, 8 bases at V and 0 bases at J, with 14 bases in the middle. This CDR3 is built from 14 residues. The CDR3 nucleotides are TGTGCCAGCCCAGGAGGTCCCTCTGGAAACACCATATATTTT. This gives the protein CASPGGPSGNTIYF.

The rearrangement uses TRBV12-3 or TRBV12-4 and TRBJ2-2; no definite D call. The germline V and J ends were trimmed by 3 bases and 7 bases, with 9 bases remaining between them. This CDR3 comprises 13 residues. The CDR3 DNA reads TGTGCCAGCAGTTTCGGTTGGGGCGGGGAGCTGTTTTTT. Translating gives CASSFGWGGELFF.

This clone showed up just once. V and J are TRBV2 and TRBJ1-6; tentative D call: TRBD1 (6 bases). The germline V and J ends were trimmed by 5 bases and 7 bases, with 9 bases remaining between them. Germline V lookup: CDR1 SNHLY, CDR2 FYNNEI. This CDR3 has 13 amino acids. Here the CDR3 reads CASSTGRNSPLHF. In DNA form, the CDR3 reads TGTGCCAGCAGTACAGGGAGGAATTCACCCCTCCACTTT.

This chain joins TRBV28 and TRBJ1-2; perhaps TRBD1 as D (5 bases). Germline V gene lookup returns CDR1 MDHEN and CDR2 SYDVKM. Trimming removed 1 base from V and 5 bases from J, with 11 bases in between. The CDR3 is 14 amino acids. CDR3 in amino acids: CASSLYRQRYGYTF. Written as DNA, the CDR3 is TGTGCCAGCAGTTTATACAGACAGCGGTATGGCTACACCTTC.

V and J are TRBV28 and TRBJ2-5; 9 bases line up with TRBD1. Germline values: CDR1 MDHEN, CDR2 SYDVKM. The CDR3 runs 16 residues. V gave up 5 bases and J gave up 4 bases; unmatched junction bases: 11. CDR3 sequence (DNA): TGTGCCAGCAGTCCAAGCGGCACAGGGGGCCCAGAGACCCAGTACTTC. Amino acids: CASSPSGTGGPETQYF. Full variable domain (remainder filled in from reference TRBV28 and TRBJ2-5): DVKVTQSSRYLVKRTGEKVFLECVQDMDHENMFWYRQDPGLGLRLIYFSYDVKMKEKGDIPEGYSVSREKKERFSLILESASTNQTSMYLCASSPSGTGGPETQYFGPGTRLLVL.

The CDR3 coding sequence is TGTGCCAGCAGCTTAACAGGGGGGGCAGATACGCAGTATTTT. Translation gives CASSLTGGADTQYF. The chain employs TRBV7-3 and TRBJ2-3; possibly TRBD2 for D (7 bases). CDR1 and CDR2 from the germline V gene are SGHTA and FQGTGA. The CDR3 runs 14 residues. V was cut by 0 bases and J by 4 bases, with 8 bases left in between.

The CDR3 loop reads CASSSTSGGYEQYF. As DNA, the CDR3 is TGTGCCAGCTCGTCCACTAGCGGGGGCTACGAGCAGTACTTC. The rearrangement uses TRBV18 and TRBJ2-7; the match to TRBD2 covers 11 bases. J gave up 3 bases and V 6 bases, and 4 bases lay outside the gene matches. Germline V lookup: CDR1 KGHSH, CDR2 LQKENI. This CDR3 has 14 amino acids.

The chain employs TRBV7-8 and TRBJ1-2; D not resolved. V dropped 2 bases and J dropped 0 bases, with 13 bases sitting between them. Germline lookup yields CDR1 SGHVS and CDR2 FQNEAQ. The CDR3 extends over 16 amino acids. The CDR3 reads CASSLMNGRPNYGYTF. DNA for the CDR3: TGTGCCAGCAGCTTAATGAATGGGCGCCCTAACTATGGCTACACCTTC.

This rearrangement joins TRBV29-1 to TRBJ2-4, with 8 bases identical to TRBD1. J gave up 9 bases and V 2 bases, and 9 bases lay outside the gene matches. Germline V gene sequence: CDR1 SQVTM, CDR2 ANQGSEA. This CDR3 is built from 14 residues. The DNA for the CDR3 is TGCAGCGTTGAACGGGACAGGCGTCCCGGCATTCAGTACTTC. Its protein is CSVERDRRPGIQYF.

V is TRBV4-2 and J is TRBJ2-5; D is ambiguous. V was pared by 0 bases and J by 3 bases, with 11 bases between. Germline lookup yields CDR1 LGHNA and CDR2 YNFKEQ. This CDR3 has 15 amino acids. Here the CDR3 DNA reads TGTGCCAGCAGCCAAGAAGGCGGTTTGGAAGAGACCCAGTACTTC. This encodes CASSQEGGLEETQYF.

The rearrangement uses TRBV6-6 and TRBJ1-4, with D hard to call. With 2 bases removed from V and 0 bases from J, the gap between germline ends came to 10 bases. The germline V gene has CDR1 MNHNY and CDR2 SVGAGI (reference sequence). The length of the CDR3 is 16 residues. CDR3 sequence reads: CASSYNAPATNEKLFF. For the CDR3, the DNA is TGTGCCAGCAGTTACAACGCGCCTGCAACTAATGAAAAACTGTTTTTT.

The chain combines TRBV28 with TRBJ1-1; D remains ambiguous. Per germline, CDR1 MDHEN and CDR2 SYDVKM. V lost 6 bases to trimming and J lost 3 bases, with 8 bases between them. There are 12 residues in the CDR3. Written as DNA, the CDR3 is TGTGCCAGCAGACTACAGTACACTGAAGCTTTCTTT. This codes for CASRLQYTEAFF.

The rearrangement links TRBV12-3 or TRBV12-4 to TRBJ2-7; maybe TRBD2 (5 bases). CDR3 length: 11 residues. V lost 6 bases and J 3 bases, leaving 6 bases between the germline ends. This chain's CDR3 is CASSEGYEQYF. CDR3 nucleotide sequence: TGTGCCAGCAGCGAGGGCTACGAGCAGTACTTC.

This clone showed up just once. The rearrangement links TRBV19 to TRBJ1-1; TRBD1 aligns across 7 bases. The CDR3 covers 14 residues. Per the germline V gene, CDR1 is LNHDA and CDR2 is SQIVND (reference sequence). The V and J ends lost 8 bases and 2 bases, in that order; junction bases with no gene match: 8. CDR3 protein: CASVAGTVNTEAFF. CDR3 DNA: TGTGCCAGTGTTGCCGGGACAGTAAACACTGAAGCTTTCTTT.

In this sample, this clone turned up a few times. V is TRBV14 and J is TRBJ1-4; 9 bases are a match to TRBD1. CDR1 is SGHDN, CDR2 FVKESK, per germline. The V and J ends lost 4 bases and 5 bases, in that order; junction bases with no gene match: 8. The CDR3 has 16 amino acids. CDR3 in amino acids: CASSPGTDRGNEKLFF. The CDR3 coding sequence is TGTGCCAGCAGCCCGGGGACGGACAGGGGAAATGAAAAACTGTTTTTT.

V gene TRBV3-1 (or the pseudogene TRBV3-2) combines with J gene TRBJ2-5, with 14 bases matching TRBD2. CDR3 length: 17 amino acids. Germline V gives CDR1 LGHDT, CDR2 YNNKEL (reference sequence). Trimming cost V 3 bases and J 4 bases; bases outside gene matches: 7. The chain's CDR3 is CASSHRTSGGQRETQYF. The CDR3 nucleotides are TGTGCCAGCAGCCACCGGACTAGCGGGGGGCAACGAGAGACCCAGTACTTC.

This clone was seen a few times. V gene TRBV20-1 combines with J gene TRBJ1-2; no definite D call. The CDR3 consists of 10 residues. The germline V and J ends were trimmed by 5 bases and 4 bases, with 5 bases remaining between them. Per the germline V gene, CDR1 is DFQATT and CDR2 is SNEGSKA (reference sequence). The CDR3 loop is CSAPSYGYTF. The CDR3 DNA reads TGCAGTGCTCCATCCTATGGCTACACCTTC.

The rearrangement links TRBV10-3 to TRBJ1-1; a possible D gene is TRBD1 (6 bases). The CDR3 loop spans 16 amino acids. Germline V gives CDR1 ENHRY, CDR2 SYGVKD. The germline V and J ends were trimmed by 4 bases and 0 bases, with 15 bases remaining between them. The CDR3 here is CAISGEWTVMNTEAFF. CDR3 DNA: TGTGCCATCAGTGGGGAATGGACAGTCATGAACACTGAAGCTTTCTTT.

This chain connects TRBV12-3 or TRBV12-4 to TRBJ2-7; D may be TRBD1 or TRBD2 (5 bases each). This CDR3 contains 12 residues. V lost 3 bases to trimming and J lost 4 bases, with 7 bases between them. CDR3 amino acids: CASSFGGYEQYF. CDR3 bases: TGTGCCAGCAGTTTTGGGGGTTACGAGCAGTACTTC.

Only one count was recorded for this clone. The genes are TRBV9 and TRBJ1-1; no definite D call. The length of the CDR3 is 14 residues. Per germline, CDR1 SGDLS and CDR2 YYNGEE. Trimming took 4 bases from V and 2 from J, leaving 12 bases between them. CDR3 protein: CASSFGPINTEAFF. The CDR3 DNA sequence: TGTGCCAGCAGCTTTGGACCGATTAACACTGAAGCTTTCTTT.

Remarks on this clone: Other DNA variants within this sample encode the same CDR3. The DNA of the CDR3 is TGTGCCAGCTCACCCACAGGGTCCTCTGGAAACACCATATATTTT. It is translated as CASSPTGSSGNTIYF. The V gene is TRBV18, the J gene TRBJ1-3; TRBD1 might be the D (6 bases). The germline gives CDR1 KGHSH, CDR2 LQKENI. Trimming left V 3 bases short and J 0 bases short, with 9 bases between. CDR3 size: 15 residues.

This chain joins TRBV7-2 and TRBJ1-5; 7 positions match TRBD1. CDR3 length: 14 residues. J gave up 1 base and V 4 bases, and 1 base lay outside the gene matches. Germline V lookup: CDR1 SGHTA, CDR2 FQGNSA. In DNA form, the CDR3 reads TGTGCCAGCAGCTCGACAGGGAGCAATCAGCCCCAGCATTTT. It codes for CASSSTGSNQPQHF.